Each of the 5 T cell receptor beta chains below was sequenced from the same sample in a study of sequential checkpoint blockade in melanoma. Described treatment: randomized to nivolumab then ipilimumab (arm A) or the reverse (arm B). TCRdb's copy holds only in-frame clones and misses some; the assay was immunoSEQ multiplex PCR. Of more than 5,500 clones in the sample, roughly a fifth were seen once. The sequencing here drew on tumor tissue (inferred from file names), taken from a patient given nivolumab and ipilimumab in sequence. These receptors came from a human donor with melanoma.

In this sample, this clone is medium-sized. The chain employs TRBV6-8 and TRBJ1-2; TRBD1 might be the D (6 bases). The CDR3 loop spans 18 amino acids. V lost 0 bases and J lost 8, with 25 bases in between. Germline assignment: CDR1 MNHGY and CDR2 SAAAGT. Here the CDR3 reads CASSYSLVPRRGERGYTF. For the CDR3, the DNA is TGTGCCAGCAGTTACTCGTTAGTCCCCCGCAGGGGAGAACGAGGCTACACCTTC.

This clone is judged medium-sized. The chain joins TRBV11-3 to TRBJ1-4; TRBD1 matches 7 bases. The germline V gene encodes CDR1 SGHNT and CDR2 YENEEA. This CDR3 region has 15 residues. V lost 3 bases, J lost 4 bases, and 5 bases stayed unmatched. The CDR3 here is CASSFPGQNNEKLFF. CDR3 nucleotide sequence: TGTGCCAGCAGCTTTCCGGGACAGAATAATGAAAAACTGTTTTTT.

V is TRBV23-1 and J is TRBJ2-1; TRBD2 aligns across 8 bases. TRBV23-1 is marked as an open reading frame, function uncertain. V was clipped by 2 bases and J by 1 base; unmatched bases: 10. The CDR3 is 18 residues long. The CDR3 coding sequence is TGCGCCAGCAGTCAACCCGGACTAGCCGAGAGTTCCTACAATGAGCAGTTCTTC. This sequence encodes CASSQPGLAESSYNEQFF.

In DNA form, the CDR3 reads TGCAGCGCCGGACCGGGCAGGGGCACTGAAGCTTTCTTT. It codes for CSAGPGRGTEAFF. This chain connects TRBV29-1 to TRBJ1-1; perhaps TRBD1 as D (6 bases). The CDR3 extends over 13 amino acids. V was trimmed by 7 bases and J by 4 bases, leaving 16 bases between them. Germline assignment: CDR1 SQVTM and CDR2 ANQGSEA.

In this sample, this clone turned up a few times. The chain employs TRBV19 and TRBJ1-1, with D unclear. CDR1 is LNHDA and CDR2 is SQIVND in the germline V gene (reference sequence). Trimming shortened V by 3 bases and J by 13 bases, and 24 bases separated the two germline ends. The CDR3 totals 15 residues. DNA for the CDR3: TGTGCCAGTAGTATTAGCAAGTCGTTTCGATCCGGGGTTTTCTTT. It translates to CASSISKSFRSGVFF.